These 6 T cell receptor beta chains came from one sample sequenced in a study of blood T cell repertoires in COVID-19. Only in-frame clones appear in the TCRdb table, and some are missing; sequencing was by immunoSEQ multiplex PCR. The data contain fewer than 250,000 clones, nearly 85% of them singletons. The sample comprised peripheral blood. The receptors come from a human donor in a cohort sampled during active COVID-19.

The rearrangement links TRBV6-1 to TRBJ1-1, with a tentative D call TRBD1 (6 bases). The CDR3 totals 14 residues. Looked up from germline, CDR1 is MNHNS and CDR2 is SASEGT. Trimming cost V 3 bases and J 0 bases, with 8 bases left between them. This CDR3 is CASSDGGLNTEAFF. The CDR3 DNA follows: TGTGCCAGCAGTGACGGGGGGCTGAACACTGAAGCTTTCTTT.

J is TRBJ2-4 and V is TRBV10-2, with unresolved D. The CDR3 contains 13 residues. Germline CDR1 WSHSY, CDR2 SAAADI. With 0 bases removed from V and 7 bases from J, the gap between germline ends came to 7 bases. In DNA, the CDR3 is TGCGCCAGCAGTGAGTCGACTCTCAACATTCAGTACTTC. Protein: CASSESTLNIQYF.

V usage is TRBV20-1 and J usage is TRBJ2-2; no definite D call. Germline V CDR1 and CDR2: DFQATT, SNEGSKA (reference sequence). This CDR3 comprises 11 residues. V lost 3 bases and J lost 6, with 5 bases in between. CDR3 in amino acids: CSASGPGELFF. CDR3 nucleotides: TGCAGTGCTAGCGGTCCCGGGGAGCTGTTTTTT.

This chain uses TRBV5-8 with TRBJ2-7; D is ambiguous. The CDR3 has 14 amino acids. Per germline, CDR1 SGHTS and CDR2 YDEGEE. Trimming shortened V by 0 bases and J by 4 bases, and 11 bases separated the two germline ends. The CDR3: CASSLVRRRYEQYF. In nucleotides, the CDR3 is TGTGCCAGCAGCTTGGTCCGACGGCGGTACGAGCAGTACTTC.

The rearrangement joins TRBV9 to TRBJ2-2; perhaps TRBD2 as D (5 bases). This CDR3 is 15 amino acids long. Germline CDR1 SGDLS, CDR2 YYNGEE. With 1 base removed from V and 6 bases from J, the gap between germline ends came to 13 bases. CDR3 residues: CASSVRSSVAGELFF. For the CDR3, the DNA is TGTGCCAGCAGCGTACGGAGTAGCGTGGCCGGGGAGCTGTTTTTT.

The chain carries TRBV7-2 and TRBJ2-7; TRBD2 agrees at 10 bases. J gave up 2 bases and V 6 bases, and 7 bases lay outside the gene matches. CDR1 is SGHTA and CDR2 is FQGNSA in the germline V gene. This CDR3 contains 15 residues. CDR3 in amino acids: CASSPVAGGTYEQYF. The CDR3 DNA follows: TGTGCCAGCAGTCCAGTAGCGGGGGGAACCTACGAGCAGTACTTC.